Listed here are 5 T cell receptor beta chains from one sample, sequenced in a study of molecular identifiers for immune sequencing clone quantification. A single record per CDR3 protein comes from TCRdb applying MiXCR to the PCR reads. The sample shows 400,000 to 600,000 distinct CDR3 sequences, about a quarter of them seen only once. The sequencing input was naive CD8+ T cells from blood, with Jurkat cell RNA spiked in. Specified subset: FACS-sorted CD8+CD4-CCR7+CD45RA+ naive T cells. The receptors come from a human donor in good health. Some libraries in this study had Jurkat cell RNA spiked in.

To note about this clonotype: This sequence may be a read error, since a much larger clone differs from it by one base. The chain combines TRBV12-3 or TRBV12-4 with TRBJ2-5, with D perhaps matching TRBD1 (7 bases). The CDR3 runs 14 residues. CDR3 nucleotides: TGTGCCTGCAGCCACCCAGGGGGGTCGGAGACCCAGTACTTC. Protein product: CACSHPGGSETQYF.

This clonotype was counted a few times. The chain employs TRBV5-6 and TRBJ1-5; no reliable D call. Trimming removed 4 bases from V and 3 bases from J, with 8 bases in between. The CDR3 consists of 13 residues. Germline V lookup: CDR1 SGHDT, CDR2 YYEEEE. CDR3 amino acids: CASSPEPNQPQHF. The CDR3 DNA follows: TGTGCCAGCAGCCCCGAGCCCAATCAGCCCCAGCATTTT.

As regards this clonotype: Compared with germline, one end of the junction differs, possibly owing to a read error. The J gene is TRBJ2-7, the V gene TRBV16; D remains unclear. Germline assignment: CDR1 KGHSY and CDR2 FQNENV. This CDR3 contains 14 residues. CDR3 sequence: CASSQFSSGYERYF. Here the CDR3 DNA reads TGTGCCAGCAGCCAATTTTCGTCCGGCTACGAGCGGTACTTC.

This clonotype was found many times. V and J are TRBV7-2 and TRBJ2-3; D is undetermined. Germline V lookup: CDR1 SGHTA, CDR2 FQGNSA. V lost 5 bases and J lost 0, with 18 bases in between. The CDR3 is made up of 17 amino acids. CDR3 sequence reads: CASSPVGLEPSTDTQYF. CDR3 nucleotide sequence: TGTGCCAGCAGCCCGGTCGGGTTAGAACCCAGCACAGATACGCAGTATTTT.

J is TRBJ2-4 and V is TRBV11-2, with 8 bases aligning to TRBD2. Germline V gene sequence: CDR1 SGHAT, CDR2 FQNNGV. Trimming cost V 2 bases and J 1 base; bases outside gene matches: 4. This CDR3 region has 16 residues. The CDR3 sequence: CASSLFRGGAKNIQYF. CDR3 DNA: TGTGCCAGCAGCTTATTTCGCGGGGGGGCCAAAAACATTCAGTACTTC.